Below, 28 T cell receptor beta chains from the same sample are listed, as sequenced in a study of identical twins. TCRdb re-analysed the 5' RACE reads in MiXCR, keeping a single row per CDR3 protein. The sample carries 240,000 or so distinct CDR3 sequences, under 12% recorded once. Sequenced sample: memory T cells sorted from blood. Every receptor here comes from a man aged 45-65 years in good health.

This clonotype was observed a handful of times. The chain is built from TRBV7-6 and TRBJ1-5; D may be TRBD1 (6 bases). From germline, CDR1 is SGHVS and CDR2 FNYEAQ. V was clipped by 0 bases and J by 7 bases, with 13 bases between them. The CDR3 has 15 residues. CDR3 sequence: CASSLAEAQGQPQHF. In nucleotides, the CDR3 is TGTGCCAGCAGCTTAGCGGAGGCACAGGGACAGCCCCAGCATTTT.

This clonotype was found a few times. The chain joins TRBV7-2 to TRBJ1-1; D is undetermined. V shed 7 bases and J shed 1 base, with 13 bases lying between them. The CDR3 loop spans 14 amino acids. Germline assignment: CDR1 SGHTA and CDR2 FQGNSA. The CDR3 coding sequence is TGTGCCAGCACCGCATCGAGGGAGAACACTGAAGCTTTCTTT. Translating gives CASTASRENTEAFF.

This chain connects TRBV25-1 to TRBJ2-3; no clear D gene. CDR1 MGHDK and CDR2 SYGVNS come from the germline V gene. With 3 bases removed from V and 3 bases from J, the gap between germline ends came to 10 bases. This CDR3 spans 14 amino acids. CDR3 DNA sequence: TGTGCCAGCAGTGAGTGGGCAGGAACAGATACGCAGTATTTT. It yields the protein CASSEWAGTDTQYF.

In this sample, this clonotype turned up a few times. This chain joins TRBV24-1 and TRBJ2-3, with 7 bases that match TRBD2. The CDR3 has 15 residues. Germline V gene lookup returns CDR1 KGHDR and CDR2 SFDVKD. V gave up 4 bases and J gave up 1 base; unmatched junction bases: 4. The CDR3 bases are TGTGCCACCAGTGAAGGCGGGGGACGCACAGATACGCAGTATTTT. Translating gives CATSEGGGRTDTQYF.

This rearrangement joins TRBV4-3 to TRBJ1-6; D perhaps matches TRBD1 (6 bases). V was shortened by 1 base and J by 9 bases, with 13 bases between the two germline ends. The germline gives CDR1 LGHNA, CDR2 YSLEER. The CDR3 extends over 15 amino acids. CDR3 in amino acids: CASSQANRVGSPLHF. CDR3 sequence (DNA): TGCGCCAGCAGCCAAGCAAACAGGGTTGGTTCACCCCTCCACTTT.

This clonotype was recorded once. One base away lies a much larger clone, so this may be a sequencing read error. The chain couples TRBV20-1 to TRBJ2-1; maybe TRBD2 (6 bases). This CDR3 has 14 amino acids. Trimming took 6 bases from V and 2 from J, leaving 14 bases between them. Germline V gene data show CDR1 as DFQATT and CDR2 as SNEGSKA (reference sequence). The CDR3: CSASGGVPYNEQFF. The CDR3 DNA follows: TGCAGTGCAAGTGGCGGGGTTCCCTACAATGAGCAGTTCTTC.

This clonotype was counted ten times or more. This chain connects TRBV12-3 or TRBV12-4 to TRBJ2-5; 7 positions agree with TRBD2. Trimming cost V 6 bases and J 1 base; bases outside gene matches: 5. The CDR3 contains 14 residues. CDR3 in DNA: TGTGCCAGCAGGCCCGGGGGGACCCAAGAGACCCAGTACTTC. It encodes CASRPGGTQETQYF.

This clonotype was picked up many times. The J gene is TRBJ2-5, the V gene TRBV5-1; TRBD2 is a possible D gene (6 bases). V was shortened by 3 bases and J by 5 bases, with 17 bases between the two germline ends. CDR1 SGHRS and CDR2 YFSETQ come from the germline V gene. The CDR3 spans 15 residues. CDR3 loop: CASSWIAEKSETQYF. In DNA, the CDR3 is TGCGCCAGCAGCTGGATAGCGGAGAAGTCGGAGACCCAGTACTTC.

CDR3 nucleotide sequence: TGTGCCAGCAGCCAAGCGGACCGACTGGGTTCACCCCTCCACTTT. Protein product: CASSQADRLGSPLHF. The V gene is TRBV3-1, the J gene TRBJ1-6; D gene ambiguous. CDR3 length: 15 residues. CDR1 LGHDT and CDR2 YNNKEL come from the germline V gene (reference sequence). Trimming stripped 1 base from V and 9 bases from J, with 13 bases between. The full variable domain, completed using reference TRBV3-1 and TRBJ1-6, is DTAVSQTPKYLVTQMGNDKSIKCEQNLGHDTMYWYKQDSKKFLKIMFSYNNKELIINETVPNRFSPKSPDKAHLNLHINSLELGDSAVYFCASSQADRLGSPLHFGNGTRLTVT.

This clonotype came up once. Germline and junction disagree at one end, which may indicate a read error. This sequence joins TRBV3-1 and TRBJ2-3, with 8 bases that match TRBD1. The CDR3 length is 14 residues. CDR1 is LGHDT, CDR2 YNNKEL, per germline (reference sequence). CDR3: CASSPGYRGNTQYF. The CDR3 nucleotides are TGCGCCAGCAGCCCGGGGTACAGGGGGAATACGCAGTATTTT.

The chain uses TRBV5-1 and TRBJ2-1, with 12 nucleotides matching TRBD2. V lost 4 bases, J lost 6 bases, and 8 bases stayed unmatched. Germline V CDR1 and CDR2: SGHRS, YFSETQ. The CDR3 contains 16 residues. The chain's CDR3 is CASSPPTSGSFNEQFF. CDR3 DNA sequence: TGCGCCAGCAGCCCCCCGACTAGCGGGAGTTTCAATGAGCAGTTCTTC. The complete variable domain, with remaining parts taken from reference TRBV5-1 and TRBJ2-1, reads KAGVTQTPRYLIKTRGQQVTLSCSPISGHRSVSWYQQTPGQGLQFLFEYFSETQRNKGNFPGRFSGRQFSNSRSEMNVSTLELGDSALYLCASSPPTSGSFNEQFFGPGTRLTVL.

CDR3 protein: CASSEPSTTGRQETQYF. CDR3 DNA sequence: TGCGCCAGCAGTGAGCCCAGCACCACAGGGAGACAAGAGACCCAGTACTTC. This chain links TRBV10-2 with TRBJ2-5; possibly TRBD1 for D (6 bases). Germline V gene data show CDR1 as WSHSY and CDR2 as SAAADI. The CDR3 totals 17 residues. V lost 2 bases and J lost 2, with 18 bases in between.

This clonotype was seen more than once but under ten times. CDR3 sequence reads: CSARDGGGTSNYEQYF. In DNA, the CDR3 is TGCAGTGCTAGGGACGGGGGAGGGACTAGCAATTACGAGCAGTACTTC. The chain carries TRBV20-1 and TRBJ2-7; 9 bases are a match to TRBD2. This CDR3 has 16 amino acids. The germline CDR1 and CDR2 sequences are DFQATT and SNEGSKA (reference sequence). V shed 3 bases, J shed 4 bases, and the junction held 13 bases outside the gene matches.

A single count supports this clonotype. The chain is built from TRBV3-1 and TRBJ2-6; possibly TRBD1 for D (6 bases). The CDR3 spans 17 residues. Germline V lookup: CDR1 LGHDT, CDR2 YNNKEL (reference sequence). V lost 4 bases and J 2 bases, leaving 15 bases between the germline ends. CDR3 in DNA: TGTGCCAGCAGCCCCAGGGGACGGGGCGCTGGGGCCAACGTCCTGACTTTC. Residues: CASSPRGRGAGANVLTF.

The chain combines TRBV5-1 with TRBJ2-1; D is tentatively TRBD1 or TRBD2 (5 bases each). The CDR3 contains 14 residues. The germline V and J ends were trimmed by 6 bases and 3 bases, with 13 bases remaining between them. Germline loops: CDR1 SGHRS, CDR2 YFSETQ. The chain's CDR3 is CASNQWDLYNEQFF. CDR3 sequence (DNA): TGCGCCAGCAATCAATGGGACCTCTACAATGAGCAGTTCTTC.

There are many counts of this clonotype. The chain has TRBV20-1 and TRBJ2-1; 8 bases line up with TRBD2. The CDR3 is 15 residues long. Germline V lookup: CDR1 DFQATT, CDR2 SNEGSKA (reference sequence). V gave up 2 bases and J gave up 3 bases; unmatched junction bases: 6. The CDR3 DNA is TGCAGTGCTAGAACTAGCGGCAGTTACTACAATGAGCAGTTCTTC. This translates into CSARTSGSYYNEQFF.

Ten or more counts support this clonotype. V usage is TRBV20-1 and J usage is TRBJ1-1; D ambiguous. The length of the CDR3 is 14 residues. Germline values: CDR1 DFQATT, CDR2 SNEGSKA (reference sequence). Deletions cut 4 bases from V and 1 base from J, with 13 bases between. The CDR3 reads CSAKRGLGNTEAFF. CDR3 bases: TGCAGTGCTAAGAGAGGATTAGGGAACACTGAAGCTTTCTTT.

Many counts were recorded for this clonotype. The chain uses TRBV9 and TRBJ2-3; D not certain. The CDR3 loop spans 13 amino acids. V lost 0 bases and J 3 bases, leaving 5 bases between the germline ends. Looked up from germline, CDR1 is SGDLS and CDR2 is YYNGEE. The CDR3 region is CASSVATTDTQYF. In nucleotides, the CDR3 is TGTGCCAGCAGCGTAGCTACGACAGATACGCAGTATTTT.

This clonotype was seen at least ten times. This chain joins TRBV27 and TRBJ2-5, with 7 bases that match TRBD2. The CDR3 loop spans 15 amino acids. CDR1 and CDR2 from the germline V gene are MNHEY and SMNVEV (reference sequence). With V trimmed by 5 bases and J by 1 base, 7 bases remained unmatched. The DNA for the CDR3 is TGTGCCAGCAGTCCTCTTTCTAGCGGCCAAGAGACCCAGTACTTC. Amino acids: CASSPLSSGQETQYF.

J is TRBJ2-7 and V is TRBV5-5; 8 bases line up with TRBD1. Per the germline V gene, CDR1 is SGHKS and CDR2 is YYEKEE (reference sequence). Trimming cost V 4 bases and J 10 bases; bases outside gene matches: 16. CDR3 length: 15 residues. CDR3 residues: CASSGQTGAIRYQYF. Written as DNA, the CDR3 is TGTGCCAGCAGCGGGCAGACAGGGGCTATACGATATCAGTACTTC.

Remarks on this clonotype: Relative to the germline gene, one junction end is altered; a read error may explain this. The CDR3 DNA reads as TGTGCCATCAGGGGACAGGGGGCGGTAGACACCGGGGAGGTGTTTTTT. Translated: CAIRGQGAVDTGEVFF. The V and J genes are TRBV10-3 and TRBJ2-2, with 12 bases identical to TRBD1. Germline-derived CDR1 and CDR2 are ENHRY and SYGVKD. The CDR3 is made up of 16 amino acids.

This clonotype was detected ten times or more. The chain joins TRBV20-1 to TRBJ2-6, with 7 bases identical to TRBD1. From germline, CDR1 is DFQATT and CDR2 SNEGSKA (reference sequence). This CDR3 is built from 17 residues. V lost 1 base, J lost 0 bases, and 6 bases stayed unmatched. The CDR3 DNA follows: TGCAGTGCTAGAGGTCGACAGGGCGACTCTGGGGCCAACGTCCTGACTTTC. It specifies CSARGRQGDSGANVLTF.

There are many counts of this clonotype. The chain employs TRBV11-1 and TRBJ2-7; 7 nucleotides line up with TRBD1. J lost 2 bases, V lost 4 bases, and 5 bases had no gene match. The CDR3 runs to 14 residues. Per the germline V gene, CDR1 is SGHAT and CDR2 is FQDESV (reference sequence). This CDR3 is CASSSYRGPYEQYF. The CDR3 bases are TGTGCCAGCAGCTCATACAGGGGACCCTACGAGCAGTACTTC.

This clonotype turned up a few times. The chain uses TRBV29-1 and TRBJ1-1; the D gene is possibly TRBD1 (5 bases). V gave up 3 bases and J gave up 10 bases, with 15 bases separating them. The CDR3 contains 12 residues. Germline lookup yields CDR1 SQVTM and CDR2 ANQGSEA. The CDR3 DNA is TGCAGCGTTGAGGGACGGGGAAATCTAGCTTTCTTT. Translation gives CSVEGRGNLAFF.

About this clonotype: Germline is not matched at one junction end, which may reflect a read error. V usage is TRBV4-3 and J usage is TRBJ2-5; tentatively, D is TRBD1 (6 bases). This CDR3 is built from 14 residues. Per germline, CDR1 LGHNA and CDR2 YSLEER. The DNA for the CDR3 is TGCGCCAGCAGCCAAGCGGACAGCAAAGAGGCCCAGTACTTC. Its translation: CASSQADSKEAQYF.

In this sample, this clonotype turned up a few times. The chain carries TRBV5-1 and TRBJ2-5; perhaps TRBD2 as D (7 bases). Germline V gene lookup returns CDR1 SGHRS and CDR2 YFSETQ. The CDR3 is 14 amino acids. Trimming cost V 4 bases and J 2 bases, with 12 bases left between them. The CDR3 loop reads CASSGGGHQETQYF. CDR3 in DNA: TGCGCCAGCAGCGGGGGGGGCCATCAAGAGACCCAGTACTTC.

The table lists this clonotype with many counts. The rearrangement joins TRBV3-1 to TRBJ1-3, with D tentatively TRBD1 (6 bases). The CDR3 covers 15 residues. The ends were cut back, 1 base at V and 2 bases at J, with 9 bases in the middle. The germline V gene has CDR1 LGHDT and CDR2 YNNKEL (reference sequence). CDR3 nucleotides: TGTGCCAGCAGCCAAGCCGGGGGCACTGGAAACACCATATATTTT. It encodes CASSQAGGTGNTIYF.

This clonotype was seen repeatedly, ten times or more. The chain joins TRBV20-1 to TRBJ1-2; 8 bases are a match to TRBD1. Per the germline V gene, CDR1 is DFQATT and CDR2 is SNEGSKA (reference sequence). The V gene end was trimmed by 3 bases and the J gene end by 3 bases; junction bases not matched to a gene: 12. The CDR3 length is 16 residues. The CDR3 DNA sequence: TGCAGTGCTAGTGGGAGGGCAGGGGGCTTGGACTATGGCTACACCTTC. Its protein product is CSASGRAGGLDYGYTF.